The 23 T cell receptor beta chains below come from one sample, sequenced in a study of identical twins. MiXCR, applied by TCRdb to the 5' RACE reads, yields one record per CDR3 protein. Seen here are 430,000 or so distinct CDR3 sequences, roughly 24% observed once, and the top ten hold roughly 2.8%. The sample was also reused in another study, on T cells expressing NK-cell markers.

Sequencing was carried out using CD4+ T cells sorted from blood. These receptors all come from a woman aged 18-35 years in good health.

This chain connects TRBV12-3 or TRBV12-4 to TRBJ2-2; TRBD1 might be the D (6 bases). The CDR3 has 16 amino acids. The germline V and J ends were trimmed by 5 bases and 3 bases, with 16 bases remaining between them. For the CDR3, the DNA is TGTGCCAGCAGTAAGGGGGAGAGGTCTGACACCGGGGAGCTGTTTTTT. Amino acid sequence: CASSKGERSDTGELFF.

This rearrangement joins TRBV7-2 to TRBJ2-7; 12 positions match TRBD1. This CDR3 has 15 residues. Germline V gene lookup returns CDR1 SGHTA and CDR2 FQGNSA. Unmatched junction bases numbered 6, after V lost 2 bases and J lost 7 bases. The CDR3 nucleotides are TGTGCCAGCAGCTTATGGGGACAGGGGGCTGGGGAGCAGTACTTC. This translates into CASSLWGQGAGEQYF.

This clonotype has a handful of counts. This sequence joins TRBV29-1 and TRBJ2-5; weak D call: TRBD2 (6 bases). The CDR3 is 11 amino acids. V dropped 3 bases and J dropped 4 bases, with 6 bases sitting between them. The germline V gene has CDR1 SQVTM and CDR2 ANQGSEA. The CDR3 DNA reads as TGCAGCGTTGAGGGGGGAGAGACCCAGTACTTC. Translated: CSVEGGETQYF.

The gene calls are TRBV11-2 and TRBJ2-2; 7 nucleotides agree with TRBD2. The germline gives CDR1 SGHAT, CDR2 FQNNGV. V was clipped by 6 bases and J by 10 bases; unmatched bases: 11. CDR3 size: 14 residues. The CDR3 sequence is CASRKPGLLKELFF. The CDR3 bases are TGTGCCAGCAGAAAACCGGGACTACTAAAGGAGCTGTTTTTT.

This chain uses TRBV27 with TRBJ1-5, with D maybe TRBD1 (6 bases). Looked up from germline, CDR1 is MNHEY and CDR2 is SMNVEV (reference sequence). The CDR3 runs 16 residues. V was pared by 4 bases and J by 4 bases, with 17 bases between. CDR3 DNA sequence: TGTGCCAGCAGTTCCACTGGTGCAGGGGCGAATCAGCCCCAGCATTTT. Protein product: CASSSTGAGANQPQHF.

There are a few counts of this clonotype. The J gene is TRBJ2-3, the V gene TRBV12-3 or TRBV12-4; D is undetermined. The CDR3 totals 14 residues. Trimming left V 6 bases short and J 6 bases short, with 16 bases between. The CDR3 region is CASSPLGRRDTQYF. For the CDR3, the DNA is TGTGCCAGCAGCCCCCTTGGACGGCGCGATACGCAGTATTTT.

V gene TRBV7-9 combines with J gene TRBJ2-5, with 8 positions matching TRBD2. Per germline, CDR1 SEHNR and CDR2 FQNEAQ (reference sequence). V lost 1 base and J lost 0; bases outside the gene matches: 7. The CDR3 is 17 residues long. The CDR3 bases are TGTGCCAGCAGCTTAGTTTCCCGGGAGGGTCACCAAGAGACCCAGTACTTC. The encoded protein is CASSLVSREGHQETQYF.

This clonotype was detected a few times. The chain employs TRBV12-3 or TRBV12-4 and TRBJ2-5; possible D gene TRBD1, 6 bases. V was trimmed by 4 bases and J by 5 bases, leaving 17 bases between them. The CDR3 consists of 15 residues. This chain's CDR3 is CASSSSGTTGETQYF. CDR3 in DNA: TGTGCCAGCAGTTCATCCGGGACAACCGGGGAGACCCAGTACTTC.

With regard to this clonotype: It may be a read error: a sequence one base away is much more abundant. The CDR3 DNA reads TGTGCCAGCAGCTTAGAGAGGACGAACACTGAAGCTTTCTTT. This codes for CASSLERTNTEAFF. V gene TRBV5-6 combines with J gene TRBJ1-1; D ambiguous. Trimming took off 2 bases at V and 1 base at J, with 9 bases between the two ends. CDR3 size: 14 residues. Germline V gives CDR1 SGHDT, CDR2 YYEEEE.

This clonotype showed up just a few times. This rearrangement joins TRBV2 to TRBJ2-3, with D unresolved. Germline loops: CDR1 SNHLY, CDR2 FYNNEI. This CDR3 contains 14 residues. V was clipped by 4 bases and J by 2 bases, with 10 bases between them. In DNA form, the CDR3 reads TGTGCCAGCAGTGTGGGCGGTACCACAGATACGCAGTATTTT. It encodes CASSVGGTTDTQYF.

The chain uses TRBV2 and TRBJ1-5; no clear D. This CDR3 contains 14 residues. CDR1 is SNHLY, CDR2 FYNNEI, per germline. With 7 bases removed from V and 0 bases from J, the gap between germline ends came to 10 bases. The CDR3 loop is CASTDKNSNQPQHF. The DNA for the CDR3 is TGTGCCAGCACCGACAAGAATAGCAATCAGCCCCAGCATTTT.

The chain employs TRBV7-3 and TRBJ2-1; D is perhaps TRBD1 (5 bases). This CDR3 region has 15 residues. The germline V gene encodes CDR1 SGHTA and CDR2 FQGTGA. Between the trimmed V and J ends, which lost 4 bases and 4 bases, there was a span of 14 bases. The CDR3 is CASSSKGSWYNEQFF. The DNA of the CDR3 is TGTGCCAGCAGCTCTAAGGGGTCTTGGTACAATGAGCAGTTCTTC.

Only a few counts were recorded for this clonotype. The chain links TRBV12-3 or TRBV12-4 to TRBJ2-3; possible D gene TRBD2, 6 bases. The V end lost 2 bases, the J end lost 4 bases, and 16 bases lay between the germline ends. The CDR3 is 16 amino acids. The CDR3 region has the DNA TGTGCCAGCAGTTTAATGGGAGGCGTTCGGTCAGATACGCAGTATTTT. Protein sequence: CASSLMGGVRSDTQYF.

This clonotype was counted between two and nine times. This chain joins TRBV6-2 or TRBV6-3 and TRBJ2-5; perhaps TRBD2 as D (5 bases). Trimming removed 5 bases at V and 1 base at J, with 17 bases between. The germline CDR1 and CDR2 sequences are MNHEY and SVGEGT. This CDR3 spans 16 amino acids. CDR3 loop: CASSRTPGNSQETQYF. CDR3 DNA sequence: TGTGCCAGCAGTCGAACCCCCGGGAACTCCCAAGAGACCCAGTACTTC.

The chain employs TRBV24-1 and TRBJ2-1; the match to TRBD1 covers 12 bases. Trimming took 3 bases from V and 8 from J; bases not matched to a gene: 7. The CDR3 is made up of 16 amino acids. Germline assignment: CDR1 KGHDR and CDR2 SFDVKD. The CDR3 DNA reads as TGTGCCACCAGTGATCCCGGGACAGGGGGCAGAGATGAGCAGTTCTTC. Translating gives CATSDPGTGGRDEQFF.

This clonotype was picked up many times. The V gene is TRBV12-3 or TRBV12-4, the J gene TRBJ2-2; no reliable D call. Deletions cut 7 bases from V and 2 bases from J, with 5 bases between. CDR3 length: 12 residues. CDR3 DNA: TGTGCCAGCACCTACAACACCGGGGAGCTGTTTTTT. Its protein product is CASTYNTGELFF.

This clonotype came up a few times. The chain employs TRBV6-6 and TRBJ2-7; no clear D. This CDR3 region has 13 residues. V dropped 0 bases and J dropped 5 bases, with 8 bases sitting between them. CDR1 is MNHNY, CDR2 SVGAGI, per germline (reference sequence). CDR3 DNA sequence: TGTGCCAGCAGTTACTCGAGACTCGACGAGCAGTACTTC. It specifies CASSYSRLDEQYF.

This clonotype was counted a single time. The chain combines TRBV20-1 with TRBJ2-7; possibly TRBD1 or TRBD2 for D (6 bases each). This CDR3 comprises 15 residues. Germline CDR1 reads DFQATT; CDR2 reads SNEGSKA (reference sequence). V lost 6 bases, J lost 3 bases, and 21 bases lay in between. The CDR3: CSASPRGQFFYEQYF. As DNA, the CDR3 is TGCAGTGCATCCCCACGGGGGCAGTTTTTCTACGAGCAGTACTTC.

The chain combines TRBV5-1 with TRBJ1-1; a weak D match, TRBD1 (5 bases). The CDR3 spans 18 residues. V was clipped by 1 base and J by 5 bases, with 24 bases between them. Germline-derived CDR1 and CDR2 are SGHRS and YFSETQ. Written as DNA, the CDR3 is TGCGCCAGCAGCTTGTACGGAGTCGGGGCATCCCGGGAAACTGAAGCTTTCTTT. It translates to CASSLYGVGASRETEAFF.

This clonotype showed up many times. The chain employs TRBV5-1 and TRBJ2-3; 13 bases agree with TRBD2. Germline V gene sequence: CDR1 SGHRS, CDR2 YFSETQ. V shed 4 bases and J 4 bases; nucleotides not matched to a gene: 6. This CDR3 spans 16 amino acids. The CDR3 coding sequence is TGCGCCAGCAGCCAGGGACTAGCGGGGTCATCAGATACGCAGTATTTT. It yields the protein CASSQGLAGSSDTQYF.

This clonotype was observed a few times. V gene TRBV20-1 combines with J gene TRBJ2-7; D gene unclear. The CDR3 covers 13 residues. The germline V gene has CDR1 DFQATT and CDR2 SNEGSKA (reference sequence). V lost 1 base to trimming and J lost 6 bases, with 13 bases between them. DNA for the CDR3: TGCAGTGCTAGAGGGGGTGGGTTCGCCGAGCAGTACTTC. Encoded protein: CSARGGGFAEQYF.

This clonotype appeared a few times. The chain has TRBV12-3 or TRBV12-4 and TRBJ1-1, with 10 bases matching TRBD1. This CDR3 spans 11 amino acids. After removal of 7 bases from V and 10 bases from J, the junction contained 3 bases not matched to a gene. The CDR3 DNA reads TGTGCCAGCACCCGGGACAGGGGAGCTTTCTTT. The encoded protein is CASTRDRGAFF.

This clonotype was seen only a few times. The chain joins TRBV20-1 to TRBJ1-2; no clear D. Germline CDR1 is DFQATT and CDR2 is SNEGSKA (reference sequence). V was shortened by 4 bases and J by 3 bases, with 6 bases between the two germline ends. CDR3 length: 11 residues. The CDR3 DNA follows: TGCAGTGCTACGGGAGACTATGGCTACACCTTC. Its translation is CSATGDYGYTF.